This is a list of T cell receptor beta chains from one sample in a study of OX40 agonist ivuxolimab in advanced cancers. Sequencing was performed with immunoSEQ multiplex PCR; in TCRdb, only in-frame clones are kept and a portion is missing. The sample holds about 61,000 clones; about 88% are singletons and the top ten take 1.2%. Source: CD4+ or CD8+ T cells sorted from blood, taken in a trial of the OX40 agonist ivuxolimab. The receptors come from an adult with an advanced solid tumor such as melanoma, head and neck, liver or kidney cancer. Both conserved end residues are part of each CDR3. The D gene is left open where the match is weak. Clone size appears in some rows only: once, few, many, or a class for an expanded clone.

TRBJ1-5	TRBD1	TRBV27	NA	CASSLTGVGNQPQHF	TGTGCCAGCAGTCTTACAGGGGTCGGCAATCAGCCCCAGCATTTT
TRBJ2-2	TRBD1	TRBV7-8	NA	CASSLRPRDSLSNTGELFF	TGTGCCAGCAGCTTACGGCCCCGGGACAGCCTCTCGAACACCGGGGAGCTGTTTTTT
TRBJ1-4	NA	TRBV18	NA	CASSPTGPNEKLFF	TGTGCCAGCTCACCGACAGGTCCTAATGAAAAACTGTTTTTT
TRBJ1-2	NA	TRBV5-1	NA	CASSRGGEQVGYTF	TGCGCCAGCAGCCGAGGGGGGGAACAGGTTGGCTACACCTTC
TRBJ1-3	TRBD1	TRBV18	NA	CASSPGTVGNTIYF	TGTGCCAGCTCACCAGGGACAGTTGGAAACACCATATATTTT
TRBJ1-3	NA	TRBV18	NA	CASSPLQGLSGNTIYF	TGTGCCAGCTCACCCCTACAGGGCCTCTCTGGAAACACCATATATTTT
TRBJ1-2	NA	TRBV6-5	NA	CASSYSGTRYGYTF	TGTGCCAGCAGTTACTCCGGGACCCGCTATGGCTACACCTTC
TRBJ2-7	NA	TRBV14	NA	CASSHIGGGYEQYF	TGTGCCAGCAGCCACATAGGGGGAGGCTACGAGCAGTACTTC
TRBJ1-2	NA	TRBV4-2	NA	CASSQDTPGEVGYGYTF	TGTGCCAGCAGCCAAGATACGCCAGGGGAGGTTGGGTATGGCTACACCTTC
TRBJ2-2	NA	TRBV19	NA	CASSSQGRVGELFF	TGTGCCAGTAGTTCACAGGGTAGAGTCGGGGAGCTGTTTTTT
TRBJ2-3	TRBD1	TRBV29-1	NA	CSVPTGNTDTQYF	TGCAGCGTCCCGACAGGGAACACAGATACGCAGTATTTT
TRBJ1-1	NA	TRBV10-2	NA	CASSRPRGTEAFF	TGCGCCAGCAGCCGGCCCCGGGGCACTGAAGCTTTCTTT
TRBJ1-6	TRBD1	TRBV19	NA	CASSYDRVNNSPLHF	TGTGCCAGTAGTTATGACAGGGTAAATAATTCACCCCTCCACTTT
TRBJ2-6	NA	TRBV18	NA	CASSPNTGGGLVSGANVLTF	TGTGCCAGCTCACCTAATACCGGCGGGGGCCTTGTCTCTGGGGCCAACGTCCTGACTTTC
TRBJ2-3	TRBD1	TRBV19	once	CASSRRTGGATDTQYF	TGTGCCAGTAGTAGGCGGACAGGGGGGGCCACAGATACGCAGTATTTT
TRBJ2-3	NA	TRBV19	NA	CASSIISAGSTDTQYF	TGTGCCAGTAGTATAATATCAGCGGGTAGCACAGATACGCAGTATTTT
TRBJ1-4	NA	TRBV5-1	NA	CASSRSGASNEKLFF	TGCGCCAGCAGCCGATCGGGGGCCTCTAATGAAAAACTGTTTTTT
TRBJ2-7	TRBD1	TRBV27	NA	CASSRTGTLNYEQYF	TGTGCCAGCAGTCGGACAGGGACTCTCAACTACGAGCAGTACTTC
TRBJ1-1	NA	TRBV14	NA	CASSLEVGIVEAFF	TGTGCCAGCAGCCTCGAGGTGGGGATCGTTGAAGCTTTCTTT
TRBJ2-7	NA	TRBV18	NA	CASSPYQTNNYEQYF	TGTGCCAGCTCACCGTACCAGACAAATAACTACGAGCAGTACTTC
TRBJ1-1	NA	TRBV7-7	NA	CASSLGSSAGAAFF	TGTGCCAGCAGCTTAGGCAGCTCGGCAGGGGCAGCTTTCTTT
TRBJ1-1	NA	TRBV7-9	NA	CASSRSGTEAFF	TGTGCCAGCAGTAGATCAGGGACTGAAGCTTTCTTT
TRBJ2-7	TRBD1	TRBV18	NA	CASSRRDSSYEQYF	TGTGCCAGCTCACGTCGGGACAGTTCCTACGAGCAGTACTTC
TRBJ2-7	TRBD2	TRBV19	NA	CASSLASPSGYEQYF	TGTGCCAGTAGCCTTGCCAGTCCTAGCGGCTACGAGCAGTACTTC
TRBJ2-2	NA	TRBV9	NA	CASSGTTQGTGELFF	TGTGCCAGCAGCGGAACCACTCAGGGGACCGGGGAGCTGTTTTTT
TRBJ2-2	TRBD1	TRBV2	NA	CASSLQGQGARNTGELFF	TGTGCCAGCAGTTTACAAGGACAGGGGGCGCGGAACACCGGGGAGCTGTTTTTT
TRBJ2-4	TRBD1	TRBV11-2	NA	CASRPSGQGGIQYF	TGTGCCAGCAGACCCTCAGGACAGGGTGGCATTCAGTACTTC
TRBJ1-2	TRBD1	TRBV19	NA	CASSIGGQGNYGYTF	TGTGCCAGTAGTATAGGCGGACAGGGAAACTATGGCTACACCTTC
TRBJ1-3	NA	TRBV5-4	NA	CASSGGSSGNTIYF	TGTGCCAGCAGCGGAGGGAGCTCTGGAAACACCATATATTTT
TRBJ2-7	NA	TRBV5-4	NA	CASSRYMGPQGEQYF	TGTGCCAGCAGCCGGTACATGGGCCCCCAGGGCGAGCAGTACTTC
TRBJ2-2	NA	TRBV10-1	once	CASSAGAPSTGELFF	TGCGCCAGCAGTGCAGGGGCCCCGTCCACCGGGGAGCTGTTTTTT
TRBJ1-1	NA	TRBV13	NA	CASSLGLGFERARNTEAFF	TGTGCCAGCAGCTTAGGCCTAGGGTTTGAGAGGGCTAGGAACACTGAAGCTTTCTTT
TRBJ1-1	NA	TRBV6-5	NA	CASSPEVAANTEAFF	TGTGCCAGCAGCCCTGAGGTAGCAGCGAACACTGAAGCTTTCTTT
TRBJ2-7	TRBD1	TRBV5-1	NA	CASSPGQGAAEQYF	TGCGCCAGCAGCCCAGGACAGGGGGCGGCCGAGCAGTACTTC
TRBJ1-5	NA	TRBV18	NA	CASSPPGAGSNQPQHF	TGTGCCAGCTCACCTCCAGGGGCGGGTAGCAATCAGCCCCAGCATTTT
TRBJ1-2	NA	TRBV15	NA	CATSRDREGHGYTF	TGTGCCACCAGCAGAGATCGAGAAGGGCATGGCTACACCTTC
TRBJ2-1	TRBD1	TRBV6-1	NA	CASSAQRDSYNEQFF	TGTGCCAGCAGTGCCCAAAGGGACAGCTACAATGAGCAGTTCTTC
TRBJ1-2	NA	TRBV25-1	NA	CASSDPLGKNYGYTF	TGTGCCAGCAGTGATCCCCTCGGCAAAAACTATGGCTACACCTTC
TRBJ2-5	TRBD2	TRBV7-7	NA	CASSAGTSGGETQYF	TGTGCTAGCAGCGCCGGGACTAGCGGGGGCGAGACCCAGTACTTC
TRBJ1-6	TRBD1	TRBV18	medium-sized	CASSPGQGWTLHF	TGTGCCAGCTCACCGGGACAGGGTTGGACCCTCCACTTT
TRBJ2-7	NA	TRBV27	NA	CASSPLPPDITYEQYF	TGTGCCAGCAGTCCCCTCCCCCCGGACATCACCTACGAGCAGTACTTC
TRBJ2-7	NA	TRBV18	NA	CASSGTYEQYF	TGTGCCAGCTCAGGAACATACGAGCAGTACTTC
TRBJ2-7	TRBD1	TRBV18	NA	CASSPLGSGQGSYEQYF	TGTGCCAGCTCACCACTTGGTTCCGGACAGGGGTCCTACGAGCAGTACTTC
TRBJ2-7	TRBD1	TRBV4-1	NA	CASSQTFTGGVQYF	TGCGCCAGCAGCCAGACATTTACAGGGGGCGTGCAGTACTTC
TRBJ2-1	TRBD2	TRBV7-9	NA	CASSITSGNYNEQFF	TGTGCCAGCAGCATCACTAGCGGTAACTACAATGAGCAGTTCTTC